Shown below are 8 T cell receptor beta chains from a single sample sequenced in a study of T cell repertoires in cytomegalovirus infection. TCRdb fed the reads into MiXCR, producing one record per CDR3 protein. The sample records 640,000 or so distinct CDR3 sequences, about 30% being singletons. No antigen has been assigned to these receptors. Sample: cultured PBMCs, taken from culture after CMV antigen stimulation. The receptor source for this set is a human donor in good health (CMV status not recorded). Some clones in this sample may be carry-over from other donors' samples.

This clonotype was found a few times. The chain has TRBV6-8 and TRBJ2-1, with TRBD1 matching 10 bases. V dropped 5 bases and J dropped 6; count of bases not matched to a gene: 10. CDR3 length equals 16 residues. Germline lookup yields CDR1 MNHGY and CDR2 SAAAGT. As DNA, the CDR3 is TGTGCCAGCAGTCTTCTTAGGGGACAGGGGAGCAATGAGCAGTTCTTC. Translated: CASSLLRGQGSNEQFF.

The chain combines TRBV4-3 with TRBJ2-3; 9 bases map to TRBD1. The CDR3 loop spans 15 amino acids. In germline, CDR1 is LGHNA, CDR2 YSLEER. V was pared by 1 base and J by 4 bases, with 3 bases of the junction left unmatched. The CDR3 loop is CASSQGTGVADTQYF. The CDR3 coding sequence is TGCGCCAGCAGCCAAGGGACAGGGGTGGCAGATACGCAGTATTTT.

This clonotype was counted a few times. The J gene is TRBJ2-7, the V gene TRBV11-1; no definite D call. Germline lookup yields CDR1 SGHAT and CDR2 FQDESV (reference sequence). The length of the CDR3 is 15 residues. The V end was cut by 0 bases, the J end by 2 bases, with 11 bases between. The CDR3 protein is CASSLASLGPYEQYF. The DNA of the CDR3 is TGTGCCAGCAGCTTAGCTTCTCTAGGCCCCTACGAGCAGTACTTC.

The V call is TRBV20-1, the J call TRBJ2-3; 10 nucleotides agree with TRBD2. Germline loops: CDR1 DFQATT, CDR2 SNEGSKA (reference sequence). The V segment lost 0 bases and the J segment 3 bases; nucleotides outside the gene matches: 6. This CDR3 contains 16 residues. The CDR3 DNA is TGCAGTGCTAGAGACCTAACTAGCGGGGTAACAGATACGCAGTATTTT. Translation: CSARDLTSGVTDTQYF.

The V gene is TRBV10-3, the J gene TRBJ1-1, with D tentatively TRBD1 (5 bases). Germline values: CDR1 ENHRY, CDR2 SYGVKD. V gave up 7 bases and J gave up 5 bases, with 14 bases separating them. This CDR3 contains 13 residues. The CDR3, as DNA: TGTGCCATCATGGGGGATGTCGGGACTGAAGCTTTCTTT. Translated: CAIMGDVGTEAFF.

J is TRBJ2-1 and V is TRBV15, with D uncertain. CDR3 length equals 16 residues. Germline assignment: CDR1 LNHNV and CDR2 YYDKDF (reference sequence). Trimming stripped 3 bases from V and 4 bases from J, with 16 bases between. The CDR3 here is CATSSTVETPYNEQFF. CDR3 sequence (DNA): TGTGCCACCAGCAGCACGGTCGAAACGCCATACAATGAGCAGTTCTTC.

V gene TRBV10-3 combines with J gene TRBJ1-3; D perhaps matches TRBD1 (6 bases). The germline V gene has CDR1 ENHRY and CDR2 SYGVKD. The CDR3 has 16 amino acids. The V end lost 7 bases, the J end lost 1 base, and 17 bases lay between the germline ends. The CDR3, as DNA: TGTGCCATCACCGCCGGACAGATAGTTTCTGGAAACACCATATATTTT. Its protein is CAITAGQIVSGNTIYF.

The J gene is TRBJ2-3, the V gene TRBV6-1; 7 bases fit TRBD2. Trimming cost V 6 bases and J 1 base; bases outside gene matches: 10. CDR1 is MNHNS and CDR2 is SASEGT in the germline V gene. CDR3 length: 16 amino acids. The CDR3 spells CASRDLSGNGTDTQYF. CDR3 nucleotides: TGTGCCAGCAGAGATTTGAGCGGGAATGGCACAGATACGCAGTATTTT.